This T cell receptor (beta chain) was recorded in a study of blood T cell repertoires in COVID-19 (dated by TCRdb to about 2020). The study in broad terms: Samples from collaborators originated in the United States, Italy and Spain and spanned both the acute and convalescent phases of COVID-19. The sample metadata nearly always contained a de-identified subject ID, COVID-19 status, age in years and sex. Where HLA class I and class II types were available, the types were taken from metadata supplied by the sample provider, not from assay-based typing. Deeply sampled blood TCRbeta repertoires from subjects exposed to, actively infected with, or recovered from COVID-19 were included in the dataset. The material from the prospective study consisted of cDNA or gDNA derived from T cells, B-cell-depleted T cells, or PBMCs. The samples were drawn from two sources: the first 160 participants of the ongoing ImmuneRACE study, and about 1,300 subjects contributed by 6 global collaborators. The repertoires were released in a freely available public database intended as a resource for research on the immune response to SARS-CoV-2. Beyond this particular receptor, the publication reports: Clinical and demographic metadata were provided uncurated, with the amount varying by source and participant.

TCRbeta CDR3 regions were amplified from genomic DNA by means of the immunoSEQ Assay, a bias-controlled multiplex PCR. Processing in the source paper ran as follows. The number of nucleated cells in each sample was estimated by amplification of reference gene primers within the assay. To quantify the absolute abundance of each unique TCRbeta CDR3 rearrangement, sequence reads were collapsed and filtered. For each sample, productive Simpson clonality was calculated as the square root of Simpson's diversity index over productive rearrangements. As stored in TCRdb, this immuneACCESS dataset retains in-frame rearrangements with V and J assigned. A fraction of the clones does not appear; measured against another copy, unresolved V genes explain less than half of the discrepancy, and the remainder lacks a known reason. Clone size and V and J calls were adopted from that table, with D and trimming inferred from the DNA. This sample gives 310,000 or so clones in total; approximately 88% of them show up just once. Of the sample, around 10% is held by the ten largest clones.

In Seattle, one collaborating source enrolled patients while the infection was active and tracked those patients longitudinally over the course of disease. Whole blood was collected in K2EDTA tubes by collaborating institutions according to the institutions' own protocols. For TCRbeta analysis, collaborators shipped samples as frozen whole blood, isolated PBMCs, or DNA extracted from either of those sample types. Comment on this clone: The clone's antigen remains unknown. The sample holds no much larger clone one base away, and base qualities are not on file.

The TCR sequence derives from a man aged 25 to 40 with COVID-19, enrolled during active disease. Sequencing was performed on peripheral blood.

The CDR3 reads as follows: CASSEGRVPTEAFF. The DNA is as follows: TGTGCCAGCAGTGAGGGTCGGGTCCCCACTGAAGCTTTCTTT. Recombination joined TRBV6-1 with TRBJ1-1; no D gene call is confident. Deletion took 3 bases off V and 4 bases off J, with a span of 12 bases between the germline ends. The germline V gene supplies CDR1 MNHNS and CDR2 SASEGT. From its cysteine to its phenylalanine, the CDR3 spans 14 amino acids. Only CDR3 DNA remains: 42 bases, in frame from the first base.